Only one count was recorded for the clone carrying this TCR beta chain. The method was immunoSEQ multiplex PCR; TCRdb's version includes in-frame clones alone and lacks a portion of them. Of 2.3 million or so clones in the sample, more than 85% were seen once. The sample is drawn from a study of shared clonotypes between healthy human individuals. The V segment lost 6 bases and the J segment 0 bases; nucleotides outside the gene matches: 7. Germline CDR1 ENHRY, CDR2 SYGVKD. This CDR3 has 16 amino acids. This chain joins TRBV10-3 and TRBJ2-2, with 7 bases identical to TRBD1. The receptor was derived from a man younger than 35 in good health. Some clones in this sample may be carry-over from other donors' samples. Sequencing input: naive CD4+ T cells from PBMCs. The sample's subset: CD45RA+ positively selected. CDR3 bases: TGTGCCATCAGAGGGGGCAGCGGAACGAACACCGGGGAGCTGTTTTTT. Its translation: CAIRGGSGTNTGELFF.